This T cell receptor beta chain stems from a study of control samples from healthy donors and cancer patients. Method: immunoSEQ multiplex PCR; TCRdb's copy keeps in-frame clones and lacks some. This table holds about 190,000 clones, approximately 91% found once. Sequenced: blood. This receptor was taken from a man aged 25 to 40 in good health.

CDR3 protein: CASSLSRGTEAFF. The CDR3 region has the DNA TGTGCCAGCAGTTTATCCAGGGGTACTGAAGCTTTCTTT. This chain uses TRBV12-3 or TRBV12-4 with TRBJ1-1; weak D call: TRBD1 (6 bases). The CDR3 sequence is 13 residues long. Trimming removed 2 bases from V and 5 bases from J, with 9 bases in between.